This T cell receptor beta chain was observed in a study of shared clonotypes between healthy human individuals. Germline V gene sequence: CDR1 MNHNY, CDR2 SVGAGI (reference sequence). There are 15 residues in the CDR3. Trimming left V 6 bases short and J 5 bases short, with 17 bases between. Using immunoSEQ multiplex PCR, the repertoire was profiled, and TCRdb retains in-frame clones only, with some absent. Of around 1.1 million clones in the sample, more than 75% were seen once. This receptor was obtained from a young man in good health. Some clones in this sample may be carry-over from other donors' samples. This chain uses TRBV6-6 with TRBJ1-5; no firm D call. The sample consisted of memory CD4+ T cells from PBMCs. The subset was: CD45RA-negative fraction. This chain's CDR3 is CASRPHIGPHQPQHF. In DNA form, the CDR3 reads TGTGCCAGCAGACCCCACATAGGACCTCATCAGCCCCAGCATTTT.